This TCR beta chain was found in a study of shared clonotypes between healthy human individuals. The data were produced by immunoSEQ multiplex PCR, yet TCRdb's version contains in-frame clones alone and is incomplete. The data contain approximately 1,500,000 clones, around 97% of them singletons. The germline CDR1 and CDR2 sequences are SGHRS and YFSETQ. V was pared by 0 bases and J by 2 bases, with 9 bases between. The CDR3 spans 14 residues. This TCR was sampled from a man aged 25 to 45 in good health. The chain couples TRBV5-1 to TRBJ2-7; no firm D call. The material sequenced was naive CD4+ T cells sorted from blood. Noted subset: CD45RA+ positively selected. Here the CDR3 DNA reads TGCGCCAGCAGCTTGGTTCGGCCCCCCTACGAGCAGTACTTC. It translates to CASSLVRPPYEQYF.